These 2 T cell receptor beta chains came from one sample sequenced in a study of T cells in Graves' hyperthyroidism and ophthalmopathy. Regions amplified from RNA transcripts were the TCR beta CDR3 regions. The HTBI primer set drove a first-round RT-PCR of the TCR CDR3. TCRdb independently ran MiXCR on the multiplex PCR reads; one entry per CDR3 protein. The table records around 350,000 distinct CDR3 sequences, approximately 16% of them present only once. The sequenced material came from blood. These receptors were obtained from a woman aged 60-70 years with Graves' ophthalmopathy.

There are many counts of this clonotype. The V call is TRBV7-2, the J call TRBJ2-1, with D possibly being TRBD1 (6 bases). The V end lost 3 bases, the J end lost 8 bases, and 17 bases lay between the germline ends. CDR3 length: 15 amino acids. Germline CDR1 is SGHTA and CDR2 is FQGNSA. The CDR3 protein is CASSLGHPRMDEQFF. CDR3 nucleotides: TGTGCCAGCAGCTTGGGACACCCTAGGATGGATGAGCAGTTCTTC.

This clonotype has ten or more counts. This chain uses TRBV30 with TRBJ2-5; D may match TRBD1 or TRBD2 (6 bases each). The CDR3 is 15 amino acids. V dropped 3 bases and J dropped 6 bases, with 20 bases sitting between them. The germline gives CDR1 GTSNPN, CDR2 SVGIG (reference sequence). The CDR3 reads CAWSPGRRGVQTQYF. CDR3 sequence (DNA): TGTGCCTGGAGCCCTGGGAGGAGGGGGGTTCAGACCCAGTACTTC.